What follows is one TCR beta chain and its context. This entry belongs to a study of blood T cell repertoires in COVID-19. The overall study: Samples taken during acute and convalescent COVID-19 were collected in the United States, Italy and Spain. PBMCs, B-cell-depleted T cells, or T cells were the source of the cDNA or gDNA that made up the material.

In the source study's methods: Nucleated cell counts were estimated from reference gene primer amplification. The data were produced by immunoSEQ multiplex PCR, yet TCRdb's version contains in-frame clones alone and is incomplete. The DNA gave D and trimming, while V, J and clone size come from that table. The sample carries 200,000 to 250,000 clones, 80% to 90% recorded once. The source is a man aged 25-45 years who had recovered from COVID-19. The source material was peripheral blood.

The chain's CDR3 is CAWSVGPGAFGYTF. CDR3 nucleotides: TGTGCCTGGAGTGTGGGGCCAGGGGCATTTGGCTACACCTTC. The gene calls are TRBV30 and TRBJ1-2; TRBD1 might be the D (6 bases). Trimming cost V 0 bases and J 7 bases, with 15 bases left between them. The CDR3 sequence is 14 residues long. The germline V gene has CDR1 GTSNPN and CDR2 SVGIG (reference sequence). Full variable domain (missing parts from reference TRBV30 and TRBJ1-2): SQTIHQWPATLVQPVGSPLSLECTVEGTSNPNLYWYRQAAGRGLQLLFYSVGIGQISSEVPQNLSASRPQDRQFILSSKKLLLSDSGFYLCAWSVGPGAFGYTFGSGTRLTVV.